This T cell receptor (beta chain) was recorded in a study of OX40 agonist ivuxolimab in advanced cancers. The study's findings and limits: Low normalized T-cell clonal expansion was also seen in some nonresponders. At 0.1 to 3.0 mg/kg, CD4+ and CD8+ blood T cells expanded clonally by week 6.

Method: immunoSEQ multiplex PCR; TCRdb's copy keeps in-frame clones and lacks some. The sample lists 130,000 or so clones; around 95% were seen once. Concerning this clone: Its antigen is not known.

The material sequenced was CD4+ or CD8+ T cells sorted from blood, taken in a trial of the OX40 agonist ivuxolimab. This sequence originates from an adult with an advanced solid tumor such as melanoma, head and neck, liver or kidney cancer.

This chain's CDR3 is CASRAQLGTGELFF. The CDR3, as DNA: TGTGCCAGCCGGGCCCAACTAGGCACCGGGGAGCTGTTTTTT. The chain recombines TRBV5-5 with TRBJ2-2; D is perhaps TRBD2 (5 bases). Germline V gene data show CDR1 as SGHKS and CDR2 as YYEKEE (reference sequence). Trimming removed 7 bases at V and 4 bases at J, with 14 bases between. The CDR3 consists of 14 residues.